The 15 T cell receptor beta chains listed next were all sequenced from one sample in a study of shared clonotypes between healthy human individuals (TCRdb year 2020). The protocol used for the library was the immunoSEQ multiplex PCR assay. TCRdb retrieved this table from immuneACCESS and kept in-frame rearrangements only. Not all clones are present; in checked studies, unresolved V genes account for under half, and no reason is known for the remainder. In all, the sample holds some 1 million clones, and 70% to 80% of those were seen once. The ten largest make up over 1.3% of the sample. The sample taken for sequencing was memory CD4+ T cells sorted from blood. In light of the paper, this sample's cell subset or site label describes: CD45RA-negative fraction. The receptors derive from a man between 18 and 29 years old in good health.

V usage is TRBV9 and J usage is TRBJ2-7, with a tentative D call TRBD1 (6 bases). The CDR3 has 14 amino acids. With 3 bases removed from V and 6 bases from J, the gap between germline ends came to 16 bases. CDR1 SGDLS and CDR2 YYNGEE come from the germline V gene. This CDR3 reads CASSGLQGRSEQYF. Here the CDR3 DNA reads TGTGCCAGCAGCGGACTACAGGGCAGGAGCGAGCAGTACTTC. Full variable domain (remainder filled in from reference TRBV9 and TRBJ2-7): DSGVTQTPKHLITATGQRVTLRCSPRSGDLSVYWYQQSLDQGLQFLIQYYNGEERAKGNILERFSAQQFPDLHSELNLSSLELGDSALYFCASSGLQGRSEQYFGPGTRLTVT.

This clone was detected once. The V and J genes are TRBV28 and TRBJ1-5; D remains ambiguous. Trimming pared 5 bases from V and 6 bases from J, leaving 8 bases between. The germline V gene has CDR1 MDHEN and CDR2 SYDVKM. The CDR3 totals 12 residues. This CDR3 is CASSTRVQPQHF. CDR3 bases: TGTGCCAGCAGTACAAGGGTTCAGCCCCAGCATTTT.

V gene TRBV6-5 combines with J gene TRBJ1-1, with D possibly matching TRBD1 (5 bases). Trimming pared 2 bases from V and 4 bases from J, leaving 11 bases between. The CDR3 has 14 residues. The V gene's germline CDR1 is MNHEY and CDR2 SVGAGI. CDR3 protein: CASSYSQGITEAFF. In nucleotides, the CDR3 is TGTGCCAGCAGTTACAGTCAGGGCATCACTGAAGCTTTCTTT.

Of note for this clone: One end of the junction varies from germline; a read error may be responsible. J is TRBJ2-7 and V is TRBV18; 7 nucleotides line up with TRBD2. The germline V gene has CDR1 KGHSH and CDR2 LQKENI. This CDR3 comprises 13 residues. CDR3 nucleotide sequence: TGTGCCAGCTCACCCTCTCTTGGACTAGATTCGTCCTTC. Its translation: CASSPSLGLDSSF.

This chain uses TRBV5-1 with TRBJ1-2; no clear D. Trimming took 1 base from V and 10 from J, leaving 8 bases between them. The germline CDR1 and CDR2 sequences are SGHRS and YFSETQ. The CDR3 runs 11 residues. CDR3 in DNA: TGCGCCAGCAGCTTGCACGGGGACTACACCTTC. Protein sequence: CASSLHGDYTF. The whole variable domain, remainder taken from reference TRBV5-1 and TRBJ1-2, is KAGVTQTPRYLIKTRGQQVTLSCSPISGHRSVSWYQQTPGQGLQFLFEYFSETQRNKGNFPGRFSGRQFSNSRSEMNVSTLELGDSALYLCASSLHGDYTFGSGTRLTVV.

This clone came up a few times. This chain joins TRBV20-1 and TRBJ1-5, with D possibly TRBD1 on 5 matching bases. Per the germline V gene, CDR1 is DFQATT and CDR2 is SNEGSKA (reference sequence). V gave up 5 bases and J gave up 11 bases, with 13 bases separating them. CDR3 length equals 11 residues. CDR3 in DNA: TGCAGTGCTCCCCGGGGGGGGACCCAGCATTTT. Its protein product is CSAPRGGTQHF.

CDR3 protein: CASSEALLGYQPQHF. The CDR3 bases are TGTGCCAGCAGTGAAGCGCTGTTGGGCTATCAGCCCCAGCATTTT. The chain couples TRBV6-1 to TRBJ1-5; D not resolved. Trimming removed 0 bases from V and 5 bases from J, with 11 bases in between. This CDR3 is 15 amino acids long. Germline CDR1 and CDR2: MNHNS and SASEGT.

This rearrangement joins TRBV9 to TRBJ2-2; a possible D gene is TRBD1 (6 bases). The CDR3 spans 15 residues. Germline CDR1 reads SGDLS; CDR2 reads YYNGEE. Trimming removed 4 bases from V and 0 bases from J, with 10 bases in between. This CDR3 is CASSSGQTNTGELFF. The CDR3 DNA sequence: TGTGCCAGCAGCTCTGGACAGACGAACACCGGGGAGCTGTTTTTT. Using reference TRBV9 and TRBJ2-2 for the parts outside the CDR3, the full variable domain is DSGVTQTPKHLITATGQRVTLRCSPRSGDLSVYWYQQSLDQGLQFLIQYYNGEERAKGNILERFSAQQFPDLHSELNLSSLELGDSALYFCASSSGQTNTGELFFGEGSRLTVL.

The V call is TRBV28, the J call TRBJ2-4; TRBD1 agrees at 12 bases. The germline gives CDR1 MDHEN, CDR2 SYDVKM. J gave up 1 base and V 4 bases, and 11 bases lay outside the gene matches. The CDR3 consists of 19 residues. CDR3 region: CASSSRGTGGKGAKNIQYF. CDR3 nucleotides: TGTGCCAGCAGTTCCAGGGGGACAGGGGGCAAGGGGGCCAAAAACATTCAGTACTTC.

V usage is TRBV9 and J usage is TRBJ2-1; 7 bases are a match to TRBD2. V was clipped by 0 bases and J by 1 base; unmatched bases: 7. The CDR3 has 17 amino acids. Germline values: CDR1 SGDLS, CDR2 YYNGEE. CDR3 coding DNA: TGTGCCAGCAGCGTAGTAGGCGGGAGAGCTTCCTACAATGAGCAGTTCTTC. Translating gives CASSVVGGRASYNEQFF.

CDR3 sequence (DNA): TGTGCCAGCAGCCAAGGGACTAGCGGGGGGGTCGGGTACCAAGAGACCCAGTACTTC. It specifies CASSQGTSGGVGYQETQYF. This sequence joins TRBV4-2 and TRBJ2-5; 15 nucleotides line up with TRBD2. The trim removed 1 base at V and 0 bases at J, leaving 6 bases unmatched. Germline CDR1 LGHNA, CDR2 YNFKEQ. The CDR3 extends over 19 amino acids.

A note on this clone: Other DNA sequences within the sample encode an identical CDR3. This rearrangement joins TRBV5-1 to TRBJ2-1, with 7 bases that match TRBD2. This CDR3 contains 15 residues. V lost 0 bases and J lost 4; bases outside the gene matches: 4. CDR1 is SGHRS, CDR2 YFSETQ, per germline. The CDR3 is CASSLVASGYNEQFF. The DNA for the CDR3 is TGCGCCAGCAGCTTGGTTGCTAGCGGATACAATGAGCAGTTCTTC.

The CDR3: CASSGLEEAQFF. DNA for the CDR3: TGTGCCAGCAGCGGCCTCGAGGAGGCTCAGTTCTTC. V usage is TRBV7-9 and J usage is TRBJ2-1; D is perhaps TRBD2 (5 bases). Germline V gene lookup returns CDR1 SEHNR and CDR2 FQNEAQ (reference sequence). The CDR3 has 12 amino acids. V gave up 5 bases and J gave up 13 bases, with 15 bases separating them.

This chain joins TRBV2 and TRBJ1-5, with D possibly being TRBD1 (5 bases). The CDR3 runs 14 residues. Trimming took off 8 bases at V and 6 bases at J, with 17 bases between the two ends. CDR1 is SNHLY and CDR2 is FYNNEI in the germline V gene. This CDR3 reads CASSKVRAPQPQHF. CDR3 coding DNA: TGTGCCAGCTCGAAGGTCAGGGCCCCTCAGCCCCAGCATTTT.

The J gene is TRBJ2-7, the V gene TRBV6-1, with TRBD1 matching 9 bases. The CDR3 loop spans 15 amino acids. Trimming cost V 4 bases and J 6 bases; bases outside gene matches: 10. Germline CDR1 MNHNS, CDR2 SASEGT. As DNA, the CDR3 is TGTGCCAGCAGTGCAGAGGACAGGGGTTCGGTCGAGCAGTACTTC. Its translation: CASSAEDRGSVEQYF.